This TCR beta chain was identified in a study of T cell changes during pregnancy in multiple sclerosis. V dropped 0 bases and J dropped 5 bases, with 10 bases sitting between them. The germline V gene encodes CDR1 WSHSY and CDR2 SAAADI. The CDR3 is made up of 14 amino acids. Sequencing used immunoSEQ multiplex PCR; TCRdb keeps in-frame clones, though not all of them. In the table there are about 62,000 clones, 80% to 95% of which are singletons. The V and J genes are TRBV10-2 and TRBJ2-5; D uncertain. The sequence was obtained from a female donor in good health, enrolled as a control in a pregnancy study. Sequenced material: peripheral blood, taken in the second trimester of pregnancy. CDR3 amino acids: CASSESSRWETQYF. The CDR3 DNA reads TGCGCCAGCAGTGAGTCGTCCAGGTGGGAGACCCAGTACTTC.